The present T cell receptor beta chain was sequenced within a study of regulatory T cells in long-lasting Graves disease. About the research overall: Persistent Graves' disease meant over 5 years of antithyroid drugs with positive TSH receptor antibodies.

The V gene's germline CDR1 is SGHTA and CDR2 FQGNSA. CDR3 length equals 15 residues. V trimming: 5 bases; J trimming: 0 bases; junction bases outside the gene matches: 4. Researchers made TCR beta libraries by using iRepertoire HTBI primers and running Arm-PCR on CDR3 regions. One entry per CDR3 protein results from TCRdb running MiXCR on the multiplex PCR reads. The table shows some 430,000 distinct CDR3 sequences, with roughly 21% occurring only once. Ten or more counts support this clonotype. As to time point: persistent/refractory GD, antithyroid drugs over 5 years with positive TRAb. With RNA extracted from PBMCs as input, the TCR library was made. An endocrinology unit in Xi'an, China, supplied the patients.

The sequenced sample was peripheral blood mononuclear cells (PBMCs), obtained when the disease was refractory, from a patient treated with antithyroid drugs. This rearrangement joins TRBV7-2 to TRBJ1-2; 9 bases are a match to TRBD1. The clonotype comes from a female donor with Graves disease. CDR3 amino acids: CASSPGQGSNYGYTF. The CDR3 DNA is TGTGCCAGCAGCCCTGGACAGGGGTCTAACTATGGCTACACCTTC.